This T cell receptor beta chain was found in a study of graft-versus-host responses after intestinal transplantation. Turning to the study itself: In this cohort, recipients had multivisceral, liver-intestinal, or isolated intestinal transplants. Findings and caveats of the study: Early post-transplant HvG declines tracked with peak circulating GvH clone levels. The marrow of recipients harbored GvH clones, and ileum or blood showed some of them first.

This table comes from immunoSEQ multiplex PCR, and its TCRdb copy is limited to in-frame clones, with some not included. This table holds roughly 98,000 clones, over 85% found once. This CDR3 is built from 16 residues. Germline CDR1 is LGHNA and CDR2 is YNFKEQ. Unmatched junction bases numbered 3, after V lost 3 bases and J lost 0 bases. As concerns this clone: Its target is not known.

The sequence came from a human donor who was the organ donor for an intestinal transplant. Sequencing used unstimulated CD8+ T cells sorted from spleen or lymph node cells, obtained before transplant. The chain links TRBV4-2 to TRBJ2-7, with TRBD2 identical over 12 bases. The CDR3 reads CASSHPTSGSSYEQYF. CDR3 nucleotide sequence: TGTGCCAGCAGCCATCCGACTAGCGGGAGCTCCTACGAGCAGTACTTC.